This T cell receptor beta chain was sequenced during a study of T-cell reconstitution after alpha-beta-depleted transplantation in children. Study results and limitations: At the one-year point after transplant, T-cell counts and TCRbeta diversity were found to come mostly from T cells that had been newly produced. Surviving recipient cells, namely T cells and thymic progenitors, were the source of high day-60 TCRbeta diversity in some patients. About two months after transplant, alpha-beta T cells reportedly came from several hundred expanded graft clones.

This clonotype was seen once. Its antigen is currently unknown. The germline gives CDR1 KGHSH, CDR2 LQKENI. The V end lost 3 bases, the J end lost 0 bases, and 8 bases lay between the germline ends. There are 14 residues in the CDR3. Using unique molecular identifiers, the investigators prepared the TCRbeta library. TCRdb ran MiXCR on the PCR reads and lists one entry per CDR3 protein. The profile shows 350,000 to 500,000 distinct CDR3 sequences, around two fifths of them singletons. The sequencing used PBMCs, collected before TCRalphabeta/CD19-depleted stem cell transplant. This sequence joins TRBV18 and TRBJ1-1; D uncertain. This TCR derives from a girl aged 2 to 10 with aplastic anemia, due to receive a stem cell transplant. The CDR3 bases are TGTGCCAGCTCACCCCTGTGGGTGAACACTGAAGCTTTCTTT. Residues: CASSPLWVNTEAFF.